The sample holds many counts of the clone carrying this T cell receptor (beta chain). These data are taken from a study of T cells in Graves' hyperthyroidism and ophthalmopathy. CDR1 GTSNPN and CDR2 SVGIG come from the germline V gene (reference sequence). This CDR3 is 13 amino acids long. V was trimmed by 3 bases and J by 5 bases, leaving 11 bases between them. Template material for amplifying TCR beta CDR3 regions consisted of RNA transcripts. In the first-round RT-PCR of the TCR CDR3, the HTBI primer set was used. TCRdb ran MiXCR on the multiplex PCR reads and lists one entry per CDR3 protein. Here the sample spans over 350,000 distinct CDR3 sequences, under 15% being singletons.

Sequenced sample: blood. The TCR comes from a man aged 18 to 30 with Graves' ophthalmopathy. This chain joins TRBV30 and TRBJ1-5; TRBD1 might be the D (5 bases). DNA of the CDR3: TGTGCCTGGAGCCGGGACGGTCATCAGCCCCAGCATTTT. This gives the protein CAWSRDGHQPQHF. The full variable domain, with the rest looked up from reference TRBV30 and TRBJ1-5, is SQTIHQWPATLVQPVGSPLSLECTVEGTSNPNLYWYRQAAGRGLQLLFYSVGIGQISSEVPQNLSASRPQDRQFILSSKKLLLSDSGFYLCAWSRDGHQPQHFGDGTRLSIL.